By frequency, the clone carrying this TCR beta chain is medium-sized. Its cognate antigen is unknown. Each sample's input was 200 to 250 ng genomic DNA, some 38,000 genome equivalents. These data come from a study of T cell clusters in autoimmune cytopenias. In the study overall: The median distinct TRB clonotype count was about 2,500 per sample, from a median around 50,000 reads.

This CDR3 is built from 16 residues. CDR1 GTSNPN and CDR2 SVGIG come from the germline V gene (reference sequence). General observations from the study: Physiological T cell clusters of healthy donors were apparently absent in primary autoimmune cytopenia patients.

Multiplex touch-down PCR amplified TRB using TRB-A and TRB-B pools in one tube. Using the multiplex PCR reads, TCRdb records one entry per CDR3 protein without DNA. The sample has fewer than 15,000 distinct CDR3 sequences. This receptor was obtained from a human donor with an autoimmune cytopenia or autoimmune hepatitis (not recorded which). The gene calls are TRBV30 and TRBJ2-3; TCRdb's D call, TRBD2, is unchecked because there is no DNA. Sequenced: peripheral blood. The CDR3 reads CAWTLGLAASTDTQYF.